This passage covers 11 T cell receptor beta chains from one sample sequenced in a study of OX40 agonist ivuxolimab in advanced cancers. This table comes from immunoSEQ multiplex PCR, and its TCRdb copy is limited to in-frame clones, with some not included. In the table there are around 59,000 clones, roughly nine tenths of which are singletons. The specimen comprised CD4+ or CD8+ T cells sorted from blood, sampled in a trial of the OX40 agonist ivuxolimab. The receptors were gathered from an adult with an advanced solid tumor such as melanoma, head and neck, liver or kidney cancer.

This chain joins TRBV27 and TRBJ2-7; TRBD2 aligns across 7 bases. Germline values: CDR1 MNHEY, CDR2 SMNVEV (reference sequence). With V trimmed by 0 bases and J by 3 bases, 5 bases remained unmatched. This CDR3 comprises 15 residues. The CDR3 protein is CASSLSAGRNYEQYF. The CDR3 DNA reads TGTGCCAGCAGTTTATCAGCGGGACGAAACTACGAGCAGTACTTC.

This clone was seen just once. The chain links TRBV6-5 to TRBJ2-1; D might be TRBD2 (6 bases). Trimming left V 8 bases short and J 6 bases short, with 23 bases between. There are 16 residues in the CDR3. Germline CDR1 reads MNHEY; CDR2 reads SVGAGI. Written as DNA, the CDR3 is TGTGCCAGCGGTTTCTCTTGGGACTCCCGGGGCAATGAGCAGTTCTTC. Residues: CASGFSWDSRGNEQFF.

The chain joins TRBV7-3 to TRBJ2-7; the D gene is possibly TRBD2 (6 bases). V lost 2 bases to trimming and J lost 0 bases, with 11 bases between them. The CDR3 has 15 amino acids. Germline V gene data show CDR1 as SGHTA and CDR2 as FQGTGA. CDR3 DNA: TGTGCCAGCAGCTTATATGCGGGGAGCTCCTACGAGCAGTACTTC. Its protein product is CASSLYAGSSYEQYF.

There are a few counts of this clone. The chain recombines TRBV2 with TRBJ2-1, with TRBD2 identical over 9 bases. The CDR3 length is 17 residues. Germline assignment: CDR1 SNHLY and CDR2 FYNNEI. V lost 2 bases to trimming and J lost 5 bases; unmatched junction nucleotides: 10. CDR3: CASSETLSGSLNNEQFF. CDR3 DNA: TGTGCCAGCAGTGAAACCCTTAGCGGGAGCCTAAACAATGAGCAGTTCTTC.

The chain employs TRBV4-1 and TRBJ1-1; no clear D. The CDR3 is 15 amino acids. The V gene lost 1 base and the J gene lost 3 bases, with 12 bases spanning the gap. CDR1 and CDR2 (germline): MGHRA, YSYEKL. The CDR3 nucleotides are TGCGCCAGCAGCCAAGTGCGAAGGGAGGACACTGAAGCTTTCTTT. The encoded protein is CASSQVRREDTEAFF.

The V gene is TRBV7-3, the J gene TRBJ2-1; 7 bases are shared with TRBD2. V dropped 2 bases and J dropped 9; count of bases not matched to a gene: 7. This CDR3 spans 14 amino acids. The germline V gene has CDR1 SGHTA and CDR2 FQGTGA. The CDR3 coding sequence is TGTGCCAGCAGCTTAGCGGGAGCCGGGAGTGAGCAGTTCTTC. Its protein product is CASSLAGAGSEQFF.

This clone was counted a few times. This chain joins TRBV7-9 and TRBJ1-1; D remains unclear. CDR3 length equals 14 residues. Germline assignment: CDR1 SEHNR and CDR2 FQNEAQ (reference sequence). V was pared by 0 bases and J by 4 bases, with 9 bases between. The CDR3 sequence is CASSLALVGTEAFF. The DNA for the CDR3 is TGTGCCAGCAGCTTAGCACTGGTGGGCACTGAAGCTTTCTTT.

The CDR3 DNA reads as TGTGCCAGCAGCTCCCGTTGGGGTGAGCAGTTCTTC. This translates into CASSSRWGEQFF. This sequence joins TRBV7-9 and TRBJ2-1; unclear D gene. The V gene's germline CDR1 is SEHNR and CDR2 FQNEAQ (reference sequence). V was pared by 4 bases and J by 9 bases, with 10 bases between. This CDR3 spans 12 amino acids.

The chain combines TRBV29-1 with TRBJ2-7; D possibly corresponds to TRBD2 (5 bases). Germline V gives CDR1 SQVTM, CDR2 ANQGSEA. The ends were cut back, 5 bases at V and 5 bases at J, with 13 bases in the middle. This CDR3 comprises 12 residues. The chain's CDR3 is CSVITGKDEQYV. CDR3 coding DNA: TGCAGCGTTATTACCGGGAAGGACGAGCAGTACGTC.

J is TRBJ2-7 and V is TRBV28; a weak D match, TRBD1 (6 bases). Per germline, CDR1 MDHEN and CDR2 SYDVKM. The length of the CDR3 is 13 residues. The V end lost 5 bases, the J end lost 9 bases, and 17 bases lay between the germline ends. DNA of the CDR3: TGTGCCAGCAGTCGGGACATCTTGTCCGGGCAGTACTTC. It yields the protein CASSRDILSGQYF.

The chain links TRBV19 to TRBJ1-4; D uncertain. The CDR3 is 11 amino acids. Per the germline V gene, CDR1 is LNHDA and CDR2 is SQIVND (reference sequence). Trimming removed 8 bases at V and 8 bases at J, with 9 bases between. The CDR3 is CASGRREKLFF. CDR3 sequence (DNA): TGTGCCAGTGGGCGAAGGGAAAAACTGTTTTTT.